This T cell receptor beta chain was profiled in a study of T cell clones after liver transplantation. Whole-study context: Until 12-24 months post-transplant, subjects got standard immunosuppression and no induction. Regarding the study as a whole: Circulating graft-donor-reactive CD4 TCRbeta sequences fell significantly post-transplant in most of the 8 subjects. Post-transplant time points were not standardized, so conclusions are preliminary.

Sorting of unstimulated PBMCs yielded separate CD3+CD4+ and CD3+CD8+ fractions. TCRdb's copy holds only in-frame clones and misses some; the assay was immunoSEQ multiplex PCR. The sample consists of roughly 56,000 clones, 55% to 75% of them appearing once. Notes on this clone: Antigen: not known.

The CDR3 length is 15 residues. Germline CDR1 and CDR2: MDHEN and SYDVKM. The V and J ends lost 4 bases and 5 bases respectively, with 12 bases between them. The specimen was CD4+ T cells from blood, collected around 54 months after liver transplant. The chain combines TRBV28 with TRBJ2-6; weak D call: TRBD1 (6 bases). The origin of this receptor is a human patient who received a liver transplant. Some T cells could come from the graft donor. Written as DNA, the CDR3 is TGTGCCAGCAGTTCAGGGGAACTAAGGGCCAACGTCCTGACTTTC. Translation gives CASSSGELRANVLTF.